Each of the 18 T cell receptor beta chains below was sequenced from the same sample in a study of control samples from healthy donors and cancer patients. Only in-frame clones appear in the TCRdb table, and some are missing; sequencing was by immunoSEQ multiplex PCR. Seen here are 150,000 to 200,000 clones, around 95% observed once, and the top ten hold 8.5%. Sequencing was performed on blood. Receptors were obtained from a woman aged 40-49 years in good health.

This clone occurred once. The chain carries TRBV4-3 and TRBJ2-7, with 9 bases identical to TRBD2. Germline V gives CDR1 LGHNA, CDR2 YSLEER. This CDR3 comprises 16 residues. V shed 0 bases and J 6 bases; nucleotides not matched to a gene: 9. This CDR3 is CASSQERGGGEIEQYF. In DNA, the CDR3 is TGCGCCAGCAGCCAAGAGAGAGGCGGGGGGGAAATCGAGCAGTACTTC.

The chain is built from TRBV6-5 and TRBJ1-1, with 7 bases identical to TRBD1. Germline CDR1 and CDR2: MNHEY and SVGAGI. The ends lost 5 bases at V and 2 bases at J; junction bases unmatched: 5. The CDR3 consists of 14 residues. CDR3 coding DNA: TGTGCCAGCAGTACCGGGACAGAAAACACTGAAGCTTTCTTT. As protein: CASSTGTENTEAFF.

The chain couples TRBV25-1 to TRBJ1-1; 7 bases line up with TRBD1. The V and J ends lost 6 bases and 4 bases, in that order; junction bases with no gene match: 5. The CDR3 totals 13 residues. The germline CDR1 and CDR2 sequences are MGHDK and SYGVNS. This CDR3 is CASRSAGGTEAFF. For the CDR3, the DNA is TGTGCCAGCAGGAGTGCAGGGGGCACTGAAGCTTTCTTT.

The chain carries TRBV6-4 and TRBJ2-5, with D possibly TRBD2 on 6 matching bases. Germline V gene data show CDR1 as MRHNA and CDR2 as SNTAGT. CDR3 length equals 15 residues. Trimming removed 3 bases from V and 1 base from J, with 12 bases in between. CDR3 sequence (DNA): TGTGCCAGCAGTGAGGGGCCCGGGGGCCAAGAGACCCAGTACTTC. It translates to CASSEGPGGQETQYF.

The V and J genes are TRBV7-2 and TRBJ1-2; 9 positions agree with TRBD1. This CDR3 comprises 14 residues. V was pared by 5 bases and J by 5 bases, with 6 bases of the junction left unmatched. CDR1 and CDR2 from the germline V gene are SGHTA and FQGNSA. In DNA form, the CDR3 reads TGTGCCAGCAGCAACGGGACAGGGAGGTATGGCTACACCTTC. This gives the protein CASSNGTGRYGYTF.

The chain is built from TRBV3-1 (or the pseudogene TRBV3-2) and TRBJ2-6; D is possibly TRBD1 (6 bases). The CDR3 runs 15 residues. The germline V and J ends were trimmed by 6 bases and 2 bases, with 11 bases remaining between them. Per germline, CDR1 LGHDT and CDR2 YNNKEL (reference sequence). The CDR3 protein is CASRLQGTGANVLTF. DNA for the CDR3: TGTGCCAGCAGGTTACAGGGAACTGGGGCCAACGTCCTGACTTTC.

The chain links TRBV6-1 to TRBJ2-5; TRBD2 is a possible D gene (7 bases). Deletions cut 2 bases from V and 5 bases from J, with 21 bases between. There are 17 residues in the CDR3. CDR1 is MNHNS, CDR2 SASEGT, per germline. As DNA, the CDR3 is TGTGCCAGCAGTGAAAGGGGGGGGGCAGGCAGACGGGAGACCCAGTACTTC. Translated, it gives CASSERGGAGRRETQYF.

The genes are TRBV9 and TRBJ1-2, with D uncertain. CDR3 length equals 14 residues. Germline loops: CDR1 SGDLS, CDR2 YYNGEE. Between the trimmed V and J ends, which lost 0 bases and 4 bases, there was a span of 10 bases. CDR3 sequence: CASSVGVGTYGYTF. CDR3 coding DNA: TGTGCCAGCAGCGTAGGAGTAGGAACCTATGGCTACACCTTC.

This chain links TRBV13 with TRBJ1-4, with D unclear. With 3 bases removed from V and 7 bases from J, the gap between germline ends came to 12 bases. CDR1 PRHDT and CDR2 FYEKMQ come from the germline V gene (reference sequence). This CDR3 region has 14 residues. The CDR3, as DNA: TGTGCCAGCAGCTTGTGGCAGGAGGGTGAAAAACTGTTTTTT. Protein sequence: CASSLWQEGEKLFF.

J is TRBJ2-7 and V is TRBV6-2 or TRBV6-3; the match to TRBD2 covers 8 bases. There are 17 residues in the CDR3. The germline CDR1 and CDR2 sequences are MNHEY and SVGEGT. Germline trimming cut 4 bases from V and 4 bases from J; bases unmatched to any gene: 15. The CDR3 protein is CASSSPKRWRGVYEQYF. In DNA, the CDR3 is TGTGCCAGCAGTTCCCCGAAAAGGTGGCGGGGGGTATACGAGCAGTACTTC.

This chain connects TRBV6-2 or TRBV6-3 to TRBJ2-7, with D possibly matching TRBD2 (5 bases). This CDR3 is 15 amino acids long. Looked up from germline, CDR1 is MNHEY and CDR2 is SVGEGT. V was pared by 2 bases and J by 2 bases, with 13 bases between. CDR3 DNA sequence: TGTGCCAGCAGTTACATCACGGGGAGAGCCTACGAGCAGTACTTC. This gives the protein CASSYITGRAYEQYF.

The rearrangement joins TRBV7-2 to TRBJ2-7; no reliable D call. V gave up 6 bases and J gave up 0 bases, with 9 bases separating them. Germline values: CDR1 SGHTA, CDR2 FQGNSA. This CDR3 contains 13 residues. The CDR3 DNA sequence: TGTGCCAGCAGGTCGGAAAGCTCCTACGAGCAGTACTTC. This translates into CASRSESSYEQYF.

This sequence joins TRBV3-1 (or the pseudogene TRBV3-2) and TRBJ1-2; D gene uncertain. CDR1 is LGHDT, CDR2 YNNKEL, per germline (reference sequence). This CDR3 comprises 14 residues. The germline V and J ends were trimmed by 2 bases and 0 bases, with 7 bases remaining between them. In nucleotides, the CDR3 is TGTGCCAGCAGCCAATCCTCAGCTAACTATGGCTACACCTTC. This encodes CASSQSSANYGYTF.

The V call is TRBV7-9, the J call TRBJ1-4; D gene unclear. Trimming took 4 bases from V and 7 from J, leaving 16 bases between them. The length of the CDR3 is 15 residues. From germline, CDR1 is SEHNR and CDR2 FQNEAQ (reference sequence). The CDR3 coding sequence is TGTGCCAGCAGCTCACGTTCCCTCGGCAGTGAAAAACTGTTTTTT. This codes for CASSSRSLGSEKLFF.

This clone appeared once. V usage is TRBV18 and J usage is TRBJ2-2; 9 bases align to TRBD2. The V gene end was trimmed by 2 bases and the J gene end by 0 bases; junction bases not matched to a gene: 10. CDR1 is KGHSH and CDR2 is LQKENI in the germline V gene. The CDR3 covers 19 residues. DNA for the CDR3: TGTGCCAGCTCACCATTGGCGCCTAGCGGGACGACGAACACCGGGGAGCTGTTTTTT. The encoded protein is CASSPLAPSGTTNTGELFF.

This chain connects TRBV4-3 to TRBJ1-4; 7 nucleotides line up with TRBD1. V trimming: 4 bases; J trimming: 4 bases; junction bases outside the gene matches: 3. Germline V gene lookup returns CDR1 LGHNA and CDR2 YSLEER. This CDR3 is 14 amino acids long. The CDR3 DNA reads as TGCGCCAGCAGCCGCAGACAGGGTAATGAAAAACTGTTTTTT. It encodes CASSRRQGNEKLFF.

The J gene is TRBJ2-7, the V gene TRBV7-8; D is undetermined. The CDR3 consists of 13 residues. Germline CDR1 SGHVS, CDR2 FQNEAQ. V was cut by 1 base and J by 6 bases, with 10 bases left in between. This CDR3 is CASSLGTLGEQYF. CDR3 bases: TGTGCCAGCAGCTTAGGGACCCTGGGCGAGCAGTACTTC.

The rearrangement joins TRBV5-6 to TRBJ1-2; the D gene is possibly TRBD1 (5 bases). The V and J ends lost 6 bases and 8 bases respectively, with 23 bases between them. The CDR3 runs 15 residues. In germline, CDR1 is SGHDT, CDR2 YYEEEE. The CDR3 bases are TGTGCCAGCATCCCACCAGGGACGCGGAGTAGGGGCTACACCTTC. Protein sequence: CASIPPGTRSRGYTF.